Below, 4 T cell receptor beta chains from the same sample are listed, as sequenced in a study of blood T cell repertoires in COVID-19. The table came from immunoSEQ multiplex PCR; TCRdb's copy has only in-frame clones and leaves some out. The data show 75,000 to 100,000 clones, 65% to 90% seen once. The sequenced sample was peripheral blood. All receptors derive from a woman older than 75 with acute or convalescent COVID-19.

The chain has TRBV2 and TRBJ2-7; TRBD1 aligns across 7 bases. Trimming at V came to 4 bases and at J to 1 base, leaving 4 bases not matched to a gene. CDR3 length: 14 amino acids. Germline V gene sequence: CDR1 SNHLY, CDR2 FYNNEI. The DNA for the CDR3 is TGTGCCAGCAGTGGACAGGGCCTTTCCTACGAGCAGTACTTC. This translates into CASSGQGLSYEQYF.

The chain recombines TRBV7-8 with TRBJ1-2; a possible D gene is TRBD1 (5 bases). The CDR3 is 14 amino acids. V gave up 1 base and J gave up 6 bases, with 12 bases separating them. Per germline, CDR1 SGHVS and CDR2 FQNEAQ. CDR3 sequence (DNA): TGTGCCAGCAGCTTAGTGGTGGGGCCAGATGGCTACACCTTC. Amino acid sequence: CASSLVVGPDGYTF.

This sequence joins TRBV7-8 and TRBJ1-4; tentatively, D is TRBD1 (5 bases). Per germline, CDR1 SGHVS and CDR2 FQNEAQ. This CDR3 comprises 14 residues. V was clipped by 9 bases and J by 2 bases, with 13 bases between them. The CDR3 spells CASRRGGTNEKLFF. The CDR3 DNA is TGTGCCAGTCGGCGGGGGGGTACTAATGAAAAACTGTTTTTT.

This clone was picked up a small number of times. This chain uses TRBV27 with TRBJ2-5; 8 bases align to TRBD1. The CDR3 totals 16 residues. Germline V CDR1 and CDR2: MNHEY, SMNVEV (reference sequence). With V trimmed by 2 bases and J by 1 base, 6 bases remained unmatched. The CDR3: CASSLLGTGPQETQYF. The CDR3, as DNA: TGTGCCAGCAGTTTACTGGGGACAGGTCCCCAAGAGACCCAGTACTTC.